The T cell receptor (beta chain) described here comes from a study of T-cell memory formation after mild COVID-19. Study in general: TCR clusters were largely donor specific.

CDR3 size: 19 residues. Trimming shortened V by 8 bases and J by 4 bases, and 32 bases separated the two germline ends. Germline CDR1 is MNHEY and CDR2 is SVGAGI. Whole-study results and caveats: Within pre-infection memory, some responding clones were found, suggesting cross-reactive memory joined. Mainly CM and EM harbored the contracting CD4+ clones; mainly EMRA harbored the CD8+ ones.

TCRdb processed the 5' RACE reads anew with MiXCR; each CDR3 protein has one entry. This table has about half a million distinct CDR3 sequences, 15% to 20% appearing once. This clonotype has just a few counts. Its specificity is unknown. This receptor was taken from an adult woman who had mild COVID-19 (a few samples of this study predate the infection). Cell type and time point are not known. The chain employs TRBV6-5 and TRBJ1-1; D is possibly TRBD1 (6 bases). Sequencing input: PBMCs or a T cell subset sorted from them (not recorded which). The CDR3 reads CASRSTGANRAGAATEAFF. CDR3 DNA sequence: TGTGCCAGCCGCAGCACGGGAGCAAACAGGGCAGGGGCCGCCACTGAAGCTTTCTTT.